These 14 T cell receptor beta chains share one sample of origin, sequenced in a study of beta chain features in type 1 diabetes. Expressed TCRB transcripts were sequenced after all isolated RNA was converted to cDNA. TCRdb's copy holds only in-frame clones and misses some; the assay was immunoSEQ multiplex PCR. The sample consists of 600,000 or so clones, 9.5% to 15% of them appearing once. Overall study results and limits: Significant though moderate, a shortening of TCRB CDR3s appeared in all four CD4+ subsets of Type 1 diabetes patients.

No antigen has been assigned to these receptors. Sequencing used naive CD4+ T cells from blood. Receptors were obtained from a man in his thirties or forties with type 1 diabetes.

The V and J genes are TRBV4-1 and TRBJ2-1, with 9 bases identical to TRBD2. The CDR3 is 15 residues long. Trimming took 3 bases from V and 4 from J; bases not matched to a gene: 4. CDR1 is MGHRA, CDR2 YSYEKL, per germline. CDR3 nucleotide sequence: TGCGCCAGCAGCCAGGGACTAGCATTTTACAATGAGCAGTTCTTC. As protein: CASSQGLAFYNEQFF.

The chain combines TRBV5-8 with TRBJ1-2; D is ambiguous. This CDR3 region has 12 residues. V gave up 1 base and J gave up 4 bases, with 5 bases separating them. Germline CDR1 is SGHTS and CDR2 is YDEGEE. The CDR3 DNA reads as TGTGCCAGCAGCTTGAACGGCTATGGCTACACCTTC. This gives the protein CASSLNGYGYTF.

About this clone itself: This specimen includes other DNA sequences encoding the same CDR3. The chain uses TRBV7-9 and TRBJ1-5; D unclear. The V and J ends lost 3 bases and 4 bases respectively, with 7 bases between them. The germline V gene encodes CDR1 SEHNR and CDR2 FQNEAQ (reference sequence). The CDR3 length is 13 residues. CDR3 region: CASSLTGNQPQHF. The CDR3, as DNA: TGTGCCAGCAGCTTGACGGGGAATCAGCCCCAGCATTTT.

The sample holds a few counts of this clone. The V gene is TRBV5-1, the J gene TRBJ2-2; TRBD1 aligns across 8 bases. The germline gives CDR1 SGHRS, CDR2 YFSETQ. The CDR3 contains 14 residues. The V and J ends lost 6 bases and 10 bases, in that order; junction bases with no gene match: 11. CDR3 sequence: CASKRRTGMSELFF. In DNA, the CDR3 is TGCGCCAGCAAAAGACGGACAGGGATGTCGGAGCTGTTTTTT.

This sequence joins TRBV4-2 and TRBJ2-3, with TRBD2 matching 10 bases. The CDR3 covers 16 residues. The J segment lost 5 bases and the V segment lost 0 bases, leaving 5 bases of the junction unmatched. In germline, CDR1 is LGHNA, CDR2 YNFKEQ. CDR3 sequence reads: CASSQDLASGGDTQYF. CDR3 nucleotide sequence: TGTGCCAGCAGCCAAGATCTGGCTAGCGGGGGAGATACGCAGTATTTT.

In this sample, this clone turned up a few times. The sample has other DNA sequences that encode this CDR3 too. The chain links TRBV6-5 to TRBJ2-7; no definite D call. Trimming took off 6 bases at V and 4 bases at J, with 10 bases between the two ends. CDR3 length: 12 amino acids. Germline V gene sequence: CDR1 MNHEY, CDR2 SVGAGI. DNA for the CDR3: TGTGCCAGCAGCTCGAGGTCGTACGAGCAGTACTTC. Translated: CASSSRSYEQYF.

The V and J genes are TRBV4-2 and TRBJ1-5; D call uncertain. Germline CDR1 LGHNA, CDR2 YNFKEQ. This CDR3 spans 13 amino acids. The V gene lost 0 bases and the J gene lost 7 bases, with 7 bases spanning the gap. CDR3 sequence reads: CASSQEEGQPQHF. DNA of the CDR3: TGTGCCAGCAGCCAAGAAGAAGGGCAGCCCCAGCATTTT.

This clone has a handful of counts. This sequence joins TRBV28 and TRBJ2-7; TRBD1 agrees at 7 bases. There are 16 residues in the CDR3. V shed 5 bases, J shed 4 bases, and the junction held 14 bases outside the gene matches. Germline V lookup: CDR1 MDHEN, CDR2 SYDVKM. The CDR3 sequence is CASSAYRDSFIYEQYF. In nucleotides, the CDR3 is TGTGCCAGCAGTGCATACCGGGACAGCTTTATTTACGAGCAGTACTTC.

This clone was found a few times. The chain employs TRBV29-1 and TRBJ2-5, with TRBD1 as a possible D gene (6 bases). Trimming removed 4 bases at V and 3 bases at J, with 9 bases between. The CDR3 runs 12 residues. Germline assignment: CDR1 SQVTM and CDR2 ANQGSEA. The CDR3: CSVGPGEETQYF. CDR3 DNA sequence: TGCAGCGTTGGCCCAGGGGAAGAGACCCAGTACTTC.

The chain employs TRBV5-1 and TRBJ1-2; D gene ambiguous. Germline lookup yields CDR1 SGHRS and CDR2 YFSETQ. The CDR3 extends over 15 amino acids. Trimming stripped 0 bases from V and 2 bases from J, with 11 bases between. The CDR3 loop is CASSLVGFQNYGYTF. Written as DNA, the CDR3 is TGCGCCAGCAGCTTGGTGGGTTTCCAGAACTATGGCTACACCTTC.

This clone was counted a few times. Other DNA sequences in this specimen translate into the identical CDR3. This chain joins TRBV5-1 and TRBJ2-5, with TRBD2 as a possible D gene (7 bases). Germline CDR1 reads SGHRS; CDR2 reads YFSETQ. Trimming shortened V by 3 bases and J by 2 bases, and 14 bases separated the two germline ends. This CDR3 spans 15 amino acids. CDR3 DNA: TGCGCCAGCAGCTCTCCAGCGGGGACACAAGAGACCCAGTACTTC. Translated, it gives CASSSPAGTQETQYF.

This rearrangement joins TRBV27 to TRBJ2-5; TRBD1 aligns across 8 bases. This CDR3 has 13 amino acids. V was clipped by 7 bases and J by 2 bases; unmatched bases: 3. Germline assignment: CDR1 MNHEY and CDR2 SMNVEV (reference sequence). The CDR3, as DNA: TGTGCCAGCACTCGACAGGGGCAAGAGACCCAGTACTTC. As protein: CASTRQGQETQYF.

The CDR3 DNA follows: TGTGCCAGCAGTCCAAGGGACAGGCTTGGCGAAAAACTGTTTTTT. It codes for CASSPRDRLGEKLFF. V is TRBV28 and J is TRBJ1-4, with 8 bases lining up with TRBD1. Germline assignment: CDR1 MDHEN and CDR2 SYDVKM. This CDR3 has 15 residues. Trimming at V came to 5 bases and at J to 8 bases, leaving 10 bases not matched to a gene. Complete variable domain (other parts from reference TRBV28 and TRBJ1-4): DVKVTQSSRYLVKRTGEKVFLECVQDMDHENMFWYRQDPGLGLRLIYFSYDVKMKEKGDIPEGYSVSREKKERFSLILESASTNQTSMYLCASSPRDRLGEKLFFGSGTQLSVL.

This clone was seen more than once but under ten times. V usage is TRBV5-1 and J usage is TRBJ2-2; maybe TRBD1 (5 bases). V lost 4 bases to trimming and J lost 0 bases, with 16 bases between them. The length of the CDR3 is 17 residues. CDR1 and CDR2 (germline): SGHRS, YFSETQ. The CDR3 reads CASSLRARAPNTGELFF. In DNA, the CDR3 is TGCGCCAGCAGCCTAAGGGCCAGGGCTCCGAACACCGGGGAGCTGTTTTTT.